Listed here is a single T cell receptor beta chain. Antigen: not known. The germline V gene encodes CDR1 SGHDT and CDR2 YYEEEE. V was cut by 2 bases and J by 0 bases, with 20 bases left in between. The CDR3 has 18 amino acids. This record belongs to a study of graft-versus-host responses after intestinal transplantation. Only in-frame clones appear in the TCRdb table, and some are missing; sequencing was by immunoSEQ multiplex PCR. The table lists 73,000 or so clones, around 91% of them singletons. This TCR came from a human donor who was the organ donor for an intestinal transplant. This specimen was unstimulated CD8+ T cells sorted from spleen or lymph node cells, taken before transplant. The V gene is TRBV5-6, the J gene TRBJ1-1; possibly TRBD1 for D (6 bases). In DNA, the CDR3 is TGTGCCAGCAGCTTTCTGAACCGGGACATCTACATGAACACTGAAGCTTTCTTT. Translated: CASSFLNRDIYMNTEAFF.